Each of the 27 T cell receptor beta chains below was sequenced from the same sample in a study of vaccination effects on CD4 cells after COVID-19. These TCRs are of unknown antigen specificity. CD4+ T cells specific for antigen were expanded with viral peptide pools by the ViraFEST assay before sequencing. Cultured cells yielded isolated CD4+ T cells after less than 11 days. Either the BNT162b2 or mRNA-1273 vaccine was given to participants in two doses. Profiling relied on immunoSEQ multiplex PCR, and the TCRdb table lists in-frame clones only, not all of them. Of about 22,000 clones in the sample, roughly three quarters are singletons; the top ten hold 8.2%. The sample here was CD4+ T cells from PBMCs cultured with SARS-CoV-2 spike peptides, taken after COVID-19 vaccination. These receptors came from a human donor who received a COVID-19 vaccine.

Only one count was recorded for this clone. The rearrangement joins TRBV6-5 to TRBJ1-6, with TRBD1 matching over 8 bases. Germline CDR1 is MNHEY and CDR2 is SVGAGI. V trimming: 8 bases; J trimming: 9 bases; junction bases outside the gene matches: 6. The CDR3 spans 13 residues. The DNA for the CDR3 is TGTGCCAGCCATGACAGGGGAGGTTCACCCCTCCACTTT. It is translated as CASHDRGGSPLHF.

This clone was picked up a small number of times. The chain recombines TRBV21-1 with TRBJ1-1. TRBV21-1 is noted as a pseudogene. The CDR3 runs to 15 residues. The CDR3, as DNA: TGTGCCAGCAGCAAATTACGGGCTGTGAACACTGAAGCTTTCTTT. Its protein is CASSKLRAVNTEAFF.

The sample holds a few counts of this clone. This chain joins TRBV20-1 and TRBJ1-5; no firm D call. The CDR3 length is 11 residues. Germline lookup yields CDR1 DFQATT and CDR2 SNEGSKA (reference sequence). The ends were cut back, 6 bases at V and 11 bases at J, with 14 bases in the middle. The CDR3 region is CSAEEGRAQHF. The CDR3 DNA sequence: TGCAGTGCGGAGGAAGGTCGGGCCCAGCATTTT.

CDR3 sequence reads: CASSLLGQGGGYTF. The DNA for the CDR3 is TGTGCCAGCAGCTTATTGGGACAGGGTGGCGGCTACACCTTC. The chain is built from TRBV13 and TRBJ1-2; 9 bases align to TRBD1. Germline V gives CDR1 PRHDT, CDR2 FYEKMQ (reference sequence). This CDR3 has 14 residues. V lost 2 bases, J lost 8 bases, and 6 bases stayed unmatched.

The chain carries TRBV2 and TRBJ2-7; 8 bases match TRBD2. V shed 3 bases and J 2 bases; nucleotides not matched to a gene: 12. The CDR3 is made up of 17 amino acids. In germline, CDR1 is SNHLY, CDR2 FYNNEI. CDR3 sequence reads: CASSDTGTSGLTYEQYF. As DNA, the CDR3 is TGTGCCAGCAGTGATACGGGCACTAGCGGTCTGACCTACGAGCAGTACTTC.

The rearrangement joins TRBV2 to TRBJ2-7; possibly TRBD2 for D (5 bases). This CDR3 is built from 14 residues. CDR1 SNHLY and CDR2 FYNNEI come from the germline V gene. The V and J ends lost 6 bases and 3 bases respectively, with 15 bases between them. CDR3 in amino acids: CASRRAVGIYEQYF. The CDR3 DNA reads as TGTGCCAGCAGGAGGGCGGTGGGGATCTACGAGCAGTACTTC.

The chain uses TRBV10-3 and TRBJ2-7, with a tentative D call TRBD2 (6 bases). This CDR3 has 17 residues. From germline, CDR1 is ENHRY and CDR2 SYGVKD. Trimming removed 0 bases from V and 0 bases from J, with 15 bases in between. In DNA, the CDR3 is TGTGCCATCAGTGAGTCCTGGGAGGACTCAAGCTCCTACGAGCAGTACTTC. Translation: CAISESWEDSSSYEQYF.

The chain employs TRBV5-1 and TRBJ1-1; 8 bases align to TRBD1. Per the germline V gene, CDR1 is SGHRS and CDR2 is YFSETQ. The CDR3 loop spans 14 amino acids. Trimming took 4 bases from V and 1 from J; bases not matched to a gene: 3. As DNA, the CDR3 is TGCGCCAGCAGCCCCGGGACAGGGAACACTGAAGCTTTCTTT. As protein: CASSPGTGNTEAFF.

V is TRBV28 and J is TRBJ2-1, with 8 bases that match TRBD2. Germline lookup yields CDR1 MDHEN and CDR2 SYDVKM. The CDR3 runs 15 residues. With 4 bases clipped from V and 4 bases from J, the junction kept 6 bases outside the gene matches. DNA of the CDR3: TGTGCCAGCAGTTCCCCGGGAGGGGCGTACAATGAGCAGTTCTTC. Its protein is CASSSPGGAYNEQFF.

This clone was detected only a few times. The chain combines TRBV7-6 with TRBJ2-2; D may be TRBD2 (7 bases). Germline CDR1 is SGHVS and CDR2 is FNYEAQ. Trimming stripped 1 base from V and 4 bases from J, with 10 bases between. This CDR3 spans 15 amino acids. This chain's CDR3 is CASSLVGGATGELFF. The CDR3 DNA follows: TGTGCCAGCAGCTTAGTGGGGGGGGCCACCGGGGAGCTGTTTTTT.

The chain uses TRBV2 and TRBJ1-2, with D maybe TRBD1 (6 bases). Trimming removed 1 base from V and 0 bases from J, with 12 bases in between. The germline gives CDR1 SNHLY, CDR2 FYNNEI. The length of the CDR3 is 16 residues. CDR3 bases: TGTGCCAGCAGTGAAGAAGGGACAATCTCTAACTATGGCTACACCTTC. Its translation: CASSEEGTISNYGYTF.

V usage is TRBV5-8 and J usage is TRBJ2-1; 11 bases align to TRBD1. V lost 0 bases to trimming and J lost 6 bases; unmatched junction nucleotides: 5. The germline V gene encodes CDR1 SGHTS and CDR2 YDEGEE. The CDR3 consists of 16 residues. The DNA for the CDR3 is TGTGCCAGCAGCTTGGCTACCGGGACAGGGGGCAATGAGCAGTTCTTC. Its protein is CASSLATGTGGNEQFF.

The rearrangement joins TRBV10-3 to TRBJ2-3; D remains ambiguous. Germline-derived CDR1 and CDR2 are ENHRY and SYGVKD. This CDR3 contains 14 residues. V gave up 8 bases and J gave up 3 bases, with 15 bases separating them. The CDR3, as DNA: TGTGCCATCCGTGGGTCGCAAGCGACAGATACGCAGTATTTT. It yields the protein CAIRGSQATDTQYF.

This clone was counted only a few times. The chain recombines TRBV29-1 with TRBJ1-2; 7 bases align to TRBD1. In germline, CDR1 is SQVTM, CDR2 ANQGSEA. The CDR3 consists of 13 residues. J lost 3 bases, V lost 6 bases, and 7 bases had no gene match. This CDR3 is CSVSGGDYYGYTF. The CDR3 nucleotides are TGCAGCGTGTCAGGGGGGGATTACTATGGCTACACCTTC.

The chain carries TRBV13 and TRBJ1-2; D is undetermined. Per germline, CDR1 PRHDT and CDR2 FYEKMQ (reference sequence). Trimming cost V 1 base and J 2 bases, with 5 bases left between them. The CDR3 spans 13 residues. The CDR3 nucleotides are TGTGCCAGCAGCTTAGCGGGGAACTATGGCTACACCTTC. Translated: CASSLAGNYGYTF.

The gene calls are TRBV2 and TRBJ2-1; TRBD1 might be the D (6 bases). The CDR3 totals 11 residues. Germline assignment: CDR1 SNHLY and CDR2 FYNNEI. V was cut by 6 bases and J by 6 bases, with 6 bases left in between. The CDR3 reads CASRQGNEQFF. Here the CDR3 DNA reads TGTGCCAGCAGACAGGGCAATGAGCAGTTCTTC.

CDR3 nucleotides: TGTGCCAGCAGTTCAGTGGGGCCGAACACTGAAGCTTTCTTT. Translating gives CASSSVGPNTEAFF. The rearrangement uses TRBV27 and TRBJ1-1; D perhaps matches TRBD1 (5 bases). V was shortened by 4 bases and J by 1 base, with 10 bases between the two germline ends. Germline V gene sequence: CDR1 MNHEY, CDR2 SMNVEV (reference sequence). CDR3 length: 14 amino acids.

This clone appeared a single time. The DNA for the CDR3 is TGCGCCAGCAGCTTGTCGGGGGCGGGGGGGTTTGAACCCCAGCATTTT. Residues: CASSLSGAGGFEPQHF. This chain joins TRBV5-1 and TRBJ1-5; perhaps TRBD1 as D (6 bases). CDR1 and CDR2 (germline): SGHRS, YFSETQ. Between the trimmed V and J ends, which lost 1 base and 10 bases, there was a span of 21 bases. The CDR3 contains 16 residues.

This clone has a handful of counts. The V gene is TRBV12-5, the J gene TRBJ2-1; 12 bases match TRBD2. The CDR3 has 15 amino acids. J was trimmed by 4 bases and V by 4 bases; bases with no gene match: 2. CDR1 LGHNT and CDR2 FRNRAP come from the germline V gene. The CDR3: CASGSSGRVYNEQFF. CDR3 coding DNA: TGTGCTAGTGGTTCTAGCGGGAGGGTTTACAATGAGCAGTTCTTC.

The genes are TRBV5-6 and TRBJ2-1; 9 bases align to TRBD1. The J segment lost 5 bases and the V segment lost 5 bases, leaving 8 bases of the junction unmatched. CDR1 and CDR2 (germline): SGHDT, YYEEEE. There are 15 residues in the CDR3. CDR3 sequence reads: CASRVGQGSNNEQFF. In DNA form, the CDR3 reads TGTGCCAGCAGGGTGGGACAGGGTTCCAACAATGAGCAGTTCTTC.

V gene TRBV18 combines with J gene TRBJ2-7; 8 bases are shared with TRBD1. The trim removed 4 bases at V and 0 bases at J, leaving 5 bases unmatched. The CDR3 length is 15 residues. Looked up from germline, CDR1 is KGHSH and CDR2 is LQKENI. CDR3 sequence (DNA): TGTGCCAGCTCACTCCGGGACAGGAGCTCCTACGAGCAGTACTTC. As protein: CASSLRDRSSYEQYF.

The chain couples TRBV27 to TRBJ2-2; 11 bases map to TRBD2. The CDR3 loop spans 15 amino acids. Trimming at V came to 4 bases and at J to 7 bases, leaving 5 bases not matched to a gene. CDR1 and CDR2 from the germline V gene are MNHEY and SMNVEV (reference sequence). The CDR3 spells CASSYGTSGIGELFF. CDR3 nucleotides: TGTGCCAGCAGTTACGGGACTAGCGGTATCGGGGAGCTGTTTTTT.

Only one count was recorded for this clone. The chain uses TRBV6-6 and TRBJ1-1; D is possibly TRBD1 (5 bases). V lost 4 bases to trimming and J lost 1 base, with 16 bases between them. The CDR3 consists of 16 residues. Germline loops: CDR1 MNHNY, CDR2 SVGAGI (reference sequence). As DNA, the CDR3 is TGTGCCAGCAGTTCCCCTGGGGCAGTCGGGAACACTGAAGCTTTCTTT. Encoded protein: CASSSPGAVGNTEAFF.

This chain connects TRBV6-6 to TRBJ2-5, with 9 bases lining up with TRBD1. The J segment lost 2 bases and the V segment lost 2 bases, leaving 3 bases of the junction unmatched. Per germline, CDR1 MNHNY and CDR2 SVGAGI (reference sequence). This CDR3 is 15 amino acids long. The CDR3 spells CASSYPQGAQETQYF. DNA for the CDR3: TGTGCCAGCAGTTACCCACAGGGGGCTCAAGAGACCCAGTACTTC.

The rearrangement joins TRBV6-5 to TRBJ1-2, with D maybe TRBD1 (5 bases). Between the trimmed V and J ends, which lost 2 bases and 6 bases, there was a span of 16 bases. Germline V lookup: CDR1 MNHEY, CDR2 SVGAGI. The CDR3 spans 15 residues. Here the CDR3 DNA reads TGTGCCAGCAGTTACAAGGGGCAGGGTTTCAATGGCTACACCTTC. Translated, it gives CASSYKGQGFNGYTF.

This clone was seen only a few times. The V and J genes are TRBV24-1 and TRBJ2-4, with D possibly being TRBD1 (6 bases). The CDR3 is made up of 15 amino acids. The germline CDR1 and CDR2 sequences are KGHDR and SFDVKD. Trimming cost V 2 bases and J 5 bases, with 12 bases left between them. CDR3 in amino acids: CATSDSAGAENIQYF. The CDR3 region has the DNA TGTGCCACCAGTGATTCAGCAGGGGCTGAAAACATTCAGTACTTC.

The CDR3 nucleotides read TGCGCCAGCAGCTTGAGGTTGGAGGGTTGGGGAGACAATGAGCAGTTCTTC. It is translated as CASSLRLEGWGDNEQFF. The genes are TRBV5-1 and TRBJ2-1, with D maybe TRBD2 (6 bases). This CDR3 has 17 residues. The V and J ends lost 1 base and 5 bases respectively, with 19 bases between them. The V gene's germline CDR1 is SGHRS and CDR2 YFSETQ.